The TCR beta chain described here comes from a study of a mutant IDH1 vaccine in newly diagnosed glioma. About the research overall: Treated patients, approximately 60% male and about 38% female, averaged about 40 years of age. Before enrollment, the patients had been treated with radiotherapy alone, temozolomide alone, or both together. Most of them had received both.

The time point here: baseline, week 1 (first vaccination visit). Specified treatment: pre-vaccination baseline after standard-of-care therapy. The study enrolled donors with new WHO grade 3 or 4 IDH1-mutant, ATRX-lost astrocytomas. In the case of this clone: The antigen remains unidentified.

Profiling relied on immunoSEQ multiplex PCR, and the TCRdb table lists in-frame clones only, not all of them. Here the sample spans tens of thousands of clones, around 88% being singletons. Overall study results and limits: Alterations occurring in top peripheral T cell clonotypes seemed unrelated to pseudoprogression.

CDR1 and CDR2 (germline): SGHTA, FQGTGA. The CDR3 totals 14 residues. The V gene end was trimmed by 5 bases and the J gene end by 0 bases; junction bases not matched to a gene: 3. The specimen was peripheral blood mononuclear cells (PBMCs), collected from a glioma patient treated with radiotherapy, temozolomide or both. The V gene is TRBV7-3, the J gene TRBJ2-7; 8 nucleotides line up with TRBD2. The clonotype was recovered from a woman aged 18-30 years with glioma. Some clones in this sample may be carry-over from other donors' samples. The DNA for the CDR3 is TGTGCCAGCAGCGTTAGCGGGACCTCCTACGAGCAGTACTTC. Protein: CASSVSGTSYEQYF.